The 32 T cell receptor beta chains presented below share a single source sample, sequenced in a study of blood T cell repertoires in COVID-19. Clones were sequenced by immunoSEQ multiplex PCR, and TCRdb holds only the in-frame ones, with some missing. The data contain tens of thousands of clones, around nine tenths of them singletons. Specimen: peripheral blood. The receptors originated from a man in his sixties with COVID-19, enrolled during active disease.

This clone was counted only a few times. The chain uses TRBV6-1 and TRBJ1-1; the D gene is possibly TRBD1 (5 bases). Looked up from germline, CDR1 is MNHNS and CDR2 is SASEGT. With 0 bases removed from V and 4 bases from J, the gap between germline ends came to 9 bases. The CDR3 covers 14 residues. The CDR3 nucleotides read TGTGCCAGCAGTGAAGCTGGGAGGGGCACTGAAGCTTTCTTT. Amino acid sequence: CASSEAGRGTEAFF.

The rearrangement links TRBV19 to TRBJ1-5, with 7 bases aligning to TRBD1. This CDR3 contains 15 residues. Germline lookup yields CDR1 LNHDA and CDR2 SQIVND (reference sequence). Germline trimming cut 5 bases from V and 6 bases from J; bases unmatched to any gene: 10. CDR3 DNA sequence: TGTGCCAGTAGTCTAAGCCCCAGGGGGAGTCAGCCCCAGCATTTT. This gives the protein CASSLSPRGSQPQHF.

A word on this clone: One end of the junction varies from germline; a read error may be responsible. The genes are TRBV7-7 and TRBJ2-1, with a tentative D call TRBD2 (5 bases). The germline V gene encodes CDR1 SSHAT and CDR2 FNYEAQ (reference sequence). The CDR3 sequence is 13 residues long. The CDR3 region has the DNA TGTGCTAGCAGCTCCGGGGTGGGAAATGAGCAGTTCTTC. Its translation: CASSSGVGNEQFF.

This clone was recorded only once. The gene calls are TRBV19 and TRBJ2-3; D unclear. V lost 6 bases to trimming and J lost 5 bases, with 15 bases between them. The CDR3 is 14 amino acids. CDR1 LNHDA and CDR2 SQIVND come from the germline V gene (reference sequence). The CDR3 region is CASSPSAERDTQYF. The CDR3 nucleotides read TGTGCCAGTAGCCCGAGTGCCGAAAGAGATACGCAGTATTTT.

V is TRBV7-8 and J is TRBJ2-1, with a possible D match to TRBD2 (5 bases). The germline V gene has CDR1 SGHVS and CDR2 FQNEAQ. The CDR3 has 13 residues. V lost 5 bases, J lost 5 bases, and 10 bases lay in between. The CDR3 reads CASSLTRDNEQFF. The CDR3 DNA reads as TGTGCCAGCAGCCTCACTAGAGACAATGAGCAGTTCTTC.

Only one count was recorded for this clone. The genes are TRBV19 and TRBJ1-6; 9 bases match TRBD1. Trimming took 6 bases from V and 7 from J; bases not matched to a gene: 7. The CDR3 is 15 amino acids. Looked up from germline, CDR1 is LNHDA and CDR2 is SQIVND (reference sequence). Here the CDR3 DNA reads TGTGCCAGTAGCCCACGGACAGGGGAAAATTCACCCCTCCACTTT. The encoded protein is CASSPRTGENSPLHF.

This sequence joins TRBV7-9 and TRBJ2-5; 12 bases map to TRBD2. The CDR3 loop spans 14 amino acids. V shed 4 bases and J 5 bases; nucleotides not matched to a gene: 2. CDR1 is SEHNR and CDR2 is FQNEAQ in the germline V gene (reference sequence). The CDR3 protein is CASSWGTSGETQYF. The CDR3 bases are TGTGCCAGCAGCTGGGGGACTAGCGGGGAGACCCAGTACTTC.

The chain joins TRBV25-1 to TRBJ1-2; perhaps TRBD1 as D (5 bases). The CDR3 has 15 residues. Germline V CDR1 and CDR2: MGHDK, SYGVNS. Trimming left V 6 bases short and J 8 bases short, with 22 bases between. DNA for the CDR3: TGTGCCAGCAGCCAGGGTAGGGGTGTTCGTTTAGGCTACACCTTC. Translated, it gives CASSQGRGVRLGYTF.

This chain uses TRBV13 with TRBJ2-1; TRBD2 matches 9 bases. In germline, CDR1 is PRHDT, CDR2 FYEKMQ (reference sequence). The J segment lost 4 bases and the V segment lost 5 bases, leaving 6 bases of the junction unmatched. The CDR3 spans 15 residues. The CDR3 reads CASSHRGLAYNEQFF. CDR3 coding DNA: TGTGCCAGCAGCCATCGGGGACTAGCTTACAATGAGCAGTTCTTC.

The J gene is TRBJ2-3, the V gene TRBV24-1; 7 nucleotides align to TRBD2. The V gene's germline CDR1 is KGHDR and CDR2 SFDVKD. The CDR3 consists of 17 residues. V shed 4 bases and J 5 bases; nucleotides not matched to a gene: 14. CDR3 sequence reads: CATSDPRGAGREDTQYF. Here the CDR3 DNA reads TGTGCCACCAGTGACCCTAGGGGAGCGGGGCGGGAAGATACGCAGTATTTT.

The chain links TRBV6-6 to TRBJ1-1; 8 nucleotides match TRBD1. Germline V lookup: CDR1 MNHNY, CDR2 SVGAGI (reference sequence). Trimming removed 2 bases from V and 5 bases from J; junction bases left unmatched: 7. The CDR3 length is 15 residues. CDR3 DNA: TGTGCCAGCAGTTACCCGGCCAGGGGGCCTACTGAAGCTTTCTTT. Residues: CASSYPARGPTEAFF.

The V and J genes are TRBV29-1 and TRBJ2-5; 8 nucleotides match TRBD2. The CDR3 runs to 14 residues. CDR1 and CDR2 (germline): SQVTM, ANQGSEA. Trimming took 7 bases from V and 5 from J; bases not matched to a gene: 12. The CDR3 reads CSAGTSGAGETQYF. The DNA for the CDR3 is TGCAGCGCCGGAACTAGCGGAGCTGGGGAGACCCAGTACTTC.

This rearrangement joins TRBV6-5 to TRBJ2-1; D is ambiguous. The germline V gene encodes CDR1 MNHEY and CDR2 SVGAGI. The CDR3 is made up of 10 amino acids. V lost 6 bases, J lost 8 bases, and 5 bases lay in between. The CDR3 is CASSFYEQFF. The CDR3 coding sequence is TGTGCCAGCAGCTTCTATGAGCAGTTCTTC.

The genes are TRBV9 and TRBJ1-1; a possible D gene is TRBD1 (5 bases). This CDR3 region has 15 residues. Germline V gene lookup returns CDR1 SGDLS and CDR2 YYNGEE. V lost 4 bases and J lost 1, with 14 bases in between. The chain's CDR3 is CASSSRGSKNTEAFF. DNA for the CDR3: TGTGCCAGCAGCTCCCGGGGGTCTAAGAACACTGAAGCTTTCTTT.

The rearrangement links TRBV3-1 (or the pseudogene TRBV3-2) to TRBJ2-2; unclear D gene. The V gene lost 0 bases and the J gene lost 6 bases, with 5 bases spanning the gap. In germline, CDR1 is LGHDT, CDR2 YNNKEL (reference sequence). This CDR3 has 13 residues. The CDR3 DNA is TGTGCCAGCAGCCAAGAGGCCGCCGGGGAGCTGTTTTTT. Translation: CASSQEAAGELFF.

The chain uses TRBV3-1 (or the pseudogene TRBV3-2) and TRBJ1-2; no clear D gene. The V end lost 6 bases, the J end lost 6 bases, and 11 bases lay between the germline ends. Germline assignment: CDR1 LGHDT and CDR2 YNNKEL (reference sequence). The CDR3 extends over 12 amino acids. CDR3 sequence reads: CASRSPPDGYTF. As DNA, the CDR3 is TGTGCCAGCAGAAGTCCCCCGGATGGCTACACCTTC.

The chain joins TRBV11-1 to TRBJ2-2, with TRBD2 matching over 9 bases. Germline V gene sequence: CDR1 SGHAT, CDR2 FQDESV (reference sequence). The V and J ends lost 4 bases and 7 bases, in that order; junction bases with no gene match: 4. This CDR3 is built from 14 residues. The CDR3 DNA reads as TGTGCCAGCAGCTCAGGTAGCGGGAGCGGGGAGCTGTTTTTT. Translation gives CASSSGSGSGELFF.

The chain recombines TRBV6-5 with TRBJ2-7, with D perhaps TRBD2 (5 bases). The V end was cut by 7 bases, the J end by 0 bases, with 16 bases between. This CDR3 is 15 amino acids long. Germline lookup yields CDR1 MNHEY and CDR2 SVGAGI. CDR3 coding DNA: TGTGCCAGCAACCCCTCCCCGGGAAGCTCCTACGAGCAGTACTTC. Its protein product is CASNPSPGSSYEQYF.

The genes are TRBV27 and TRBJ1-5; D possibly corresponds to TRBD1 (5 bases). The CDR3 has 14 amino acids. The V gene lost 4 bases and the J gene lost 3 bases, with 10 bases spanning the gap. The germline gives CDR1 MNHEY, CDR2 SMNVEV (reference sequence). CDR3 nucleotides: TGTGCCAGCAGTTCCTTACAGGTCAATCAGCCCCAGCATTTT. Amino acid sequence: CASSSLQVNQPQHF.

The V and J genes are TRBV6-5 and TRBJ1-4, with D possibly TRBD1 on 5 matching bases. The V gene lost 10 bases and the J gene lost 8 bases, with 23 bases spanning the gap. CDR3 length: 15 amino acids. Germline V lookup: CDR1 MNHEY, CDR2 SVGAGI. CDR3 loop: CAIPEGAGRKEKLFF. The CDR3 nucleotides read TGTGCCATCCCGGAGGGTGCAGGGCGGAAAGAAAAACTGTTTTTT.

The chain carries TRBV5-4 and TRBJ2-5, with TRBD1 identical over 7 bases. Unmatched junction bases numbered 6, after V lost 4 bases and J lost 0 bases. CDR1 SGHNT and CDR2 YYREEE come from the germline V gene (reference sequence). The CDR3 contains 15 residues. This CDR3 reads CASSPEQGNQETQYF. Written as DNA, the CDR3 is TGTGCCAGCAGCCCAGAACAGGGGAACCAAGAGACCCAGTACTTC.

In nucleotides, the CDR3 is TGTGCCAGCAGCCGGGAGGGGAGCTACAATGAGCAGTTCTTC. Encoded protein: CASSREGSYNEQFF. The chain employs TRBV7-9 and TRBJ2-1; 8 bases align to TRBD2. J was trimmed by 3 bases and V by 5 bases; bases with no gene match: 3. This CDR3 region has 14 residues. Germline V gene lookup returns CDR1 SEHNR and CDR2 FQNEAQ (reference sequence).

V and J are TRBV7-6 and TRBJ2-1, with D maybe TRBD2 (6 bases). Deletions cut 5 bases from V and 5 bases from J, with 10 bases between. Per germline, CDR1 SGHVS and CDR2 FNYEAQ. The CDR3 is made up of 13 amino acids. The CDR3 DNA is TGTGCCAGCAGCCCGGGACTCGACAATGAGCAGTTCTTC. It is translated as CASSPGLDNEQFF.

A single count supports this clone. The rearrangement links TRBV29-1 to TRBJ2-7, with 7 positions matching TRBD2. This CDR3 has 15 residues. Germline V gives CDR1 SQVTM, CDR2 ANQGSEA. V gave up 5 bases and J gave up 3 bases; unmatched junction bases: 13. As DNA, the CDR3 is TGCAGCGTTTCCCCAAGGGCGGGAGAACTCTACGAGCAGTACTTC. Protein: CSVSPRAGELYEQYF.

The chain is built from TRBV27 and TRBJ1-1, with D unresolved. The germline CDR1 and CDR2 sequences are MNHEY and SMNVEV (reference sequence). The CDR3 is 14 residues long. The V and J ends lost 6 bases and 4 bases respectively, with 15 bases between them. The CDR3 protein is CASSPGGFGTEAFF. In DNA form, the CDR3 reads TGTGCCAGCAGCCCGGGAGGATTCGGCACTGAAGCTTTCTTT.

The V call is TRBV19, the J call TRBJ2-6, with 7 bases that match TRBD1. The V segment lost 1 base and the J segment 4 bases; nucleotides outside the gene matches: 7. CDR1 is LNHDA, CDR2 SQIVND, per germline (reference sequence). The length of the CDR3 is 17 residues. Here the CDR3 DNA reads TGTGCCAGTAGTATAGGACAGGGCGCCTGGGGGGCCAACGTCCTGACTTTC. Its protein is CASSIGQGAWGANVLTF.

The chain couples TRBV28 to TRBJ1-2; TRBD1 matches at 8 bases. This CDR3 comprises 15 residues. The germline CDR1 and CDR2 sequences are MDHEN and SYDVKM. V was pared by 5 bases and J by 6 bases, with 11 bases of the junction left unmatched. The CDR3 loop is CASSLPQGAQNGYTF. As DNA, the CDR3 is TGTGCCAGCAGTCTCCCCCAGGGGGCGCAGAATGGCTACACCTTC.

This chain connects TRBV7-3 to TRBJ2-3; 10 positions agree with TRBD2. Germline CDR1 SGHTA, CDR2 FQGTGA. After removal of 5 bases from V and 6 bases from J, the junction contained 5 bases not matched to a gene. CDR3 length: 14 amino acids. CDR3 bases: TGTGCCAGCAGCCCCTCTAGCGGGAGCGATACGCAGTATTTT. Protein sequence: CASSPSSGSDTQYF. Filled out from reference TRBV7-3 and TRBJ2-3, the complete variable domain reads GAGVSQTPSNKVTEKGKYVELRCDPISGHTALYWYRQSLGQGPEFLIYFQGTGAADDSGLPNDRFFAVRPEGSVSTLKIQRTERGDSAVYLCASSPSSGSDTQYFGPGTRLTVL.

The table lists this clone with a count of one. The V and J genes are TRBV11-3 and TRBJ2-1; D perhaps matches TRBD2 (5 bases). V shed 3 bases and J shed 3 bases, with 9 bases lying between them. Germline V gene sequence: CDR1 SGHNT, CDR2 YENEEA. CDR3 length equals 14 residues. For the CDR3, the DNA is TGTGCCAGCAGCTTGACAAGCGGCTACAATGAGCAGTTCTTC. This translates into CASSLTSGYNEQFF.

The rearrangement joins TRBV6-1 to TRBJ2-1, with 8 bases matching TRBD2. From germline, CDR1 is MNHNS and CDR2 SASEGT. V gave up 2 bases and J gave up 5 bases; unmatched junction bases: 5. The CDR3 has 15 amino acids. CDR3 bases: TGTGCCAGCAGTGAATGGGGGACTAGGAACAATGAGCAGTTCTTC. Protein product: CASSEWGTRNNEQFF.

The J gene is TRBJ2-2, the V gene TRBV7-9; D is unresolved. Germline V CDR1 and CDR2: SEHNR, FQNEAQ (reference sequence). The CDR3 length is 15 residues. Trimming took 4 bases from V and 5 from J, leaving 14 bases between them. The CDR3 DNA is TGTGCCAGCAGCTCGAAACCACCCGGGACCGGGGAGCTGTTTTTT. This encodes CASSSKPPGTGELFF.

The chain links TRBV27 to TRBJ2-3; 7 bases fit TRBD1. The CDR3 covers 16 residues. Germline V lookup: CDR1 MNHEY, CDR2 SMNVEV (reference sequence). J lost 2 bases, V lost 3 bases, and 8 bases had no gene match. CDR3 sequence: CASSFRGTEFTDTQYF. In DNA form, the CDR3 reads TGTGCCAGCAGTTTTAGAGGGACAGAATTCACAGATACGCAGTATTTT.